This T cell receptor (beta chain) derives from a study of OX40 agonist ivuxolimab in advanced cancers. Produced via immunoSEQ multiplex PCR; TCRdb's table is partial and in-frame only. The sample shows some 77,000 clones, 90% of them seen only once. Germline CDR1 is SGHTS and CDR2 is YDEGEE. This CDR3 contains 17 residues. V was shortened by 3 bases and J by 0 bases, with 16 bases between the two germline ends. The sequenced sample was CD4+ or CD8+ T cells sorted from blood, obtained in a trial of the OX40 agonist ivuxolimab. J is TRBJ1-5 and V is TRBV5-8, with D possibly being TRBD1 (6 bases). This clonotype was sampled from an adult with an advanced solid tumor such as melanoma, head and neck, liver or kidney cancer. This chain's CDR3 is CASSYIHGTYSNQPQHF. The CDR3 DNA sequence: TGTGCCAGCAGCTACATACATGGGACATATAGCAATCAGCCCCAGCATTTT.